Listed here are 25 T cell receptor beta chains from one sample, sequenced in a study of blood T cell repertoires in COVID-19. Sequencing was performed with immunoSEQ multiplex PCR; in TCRdb, only in-frame clones are kept and a portion is missing. The repertoire includes approximately 280,000 clones, around 84% of them detected once, and 2.5% to 3% sits in the top ten. Sequenced sample: PBMCs or T cells enriched from blood (not recorded which). Receptors originate from a woman in her forties or fifties who had recovered from COVID-19.

The chain uses TRBV7-2 and TRBJ1-1; 9 nucleotides line up with TRBD1. V shed 5 bases, J shed 2 bases, and the junction held 6 bases outside the gene matches. CDR1 is SGHTA and CDR2 is FQGNSA in the germline V gene. This CDR3 comprises 15 residues. The CDR3 region is CASSPRTGANTEAFF. CDR3 nucleotide sequence: TGTGCCAGCAGCCCTAGGACAGGGGCTAACACTGAAGCTTTCTTT.

The chain uses TRBV6-5 and TRBJ2-2, with 8 bases lining up with TRBD1. V trimming: 6 bases; J trimming: 4 bases; junction bases outside the gene matches: 7. CDR1 and CDR2 (germline): MNHEY, SVGAGI. This CDR3 has 15 residues. CDR3 DNA: TGTGCCAGCAGACCACAGGGGGATGTCACCGGGGAGCTGTTTTTT. It yields the protein CASRPQGDVTGELFF.

This sequence joins TRBV9 and TRBJ1-2; 9 bases fit TRBD1. J was trimmed by 5 bases and V by 4 bases; bases with no gene match: 6. CDR3 size: 14 residues. The germline gives CDR1 SGDLS, CDR2 YYNGEE. The CDR3, as DNA: TGTGCCAGCAGCAACATCGGGACAGGGTATGGCTACACCTTC. As protein: CASSNIGTGYGYTF.

The chain joins TRBV19 to TRBJ2-5; unclear D gene. Germline CDR1 and CDR2: LNHDA and SQIVND (reference sequence). This CDR3 is built from 13 residues. V gave up 4 bases and J gave up 2 bases, with 8 bases separating them. The CDR3, as DNA: TGTGCCAGTAGTAGGCGGCAGCAAGAGACCCAGTACTTC. It codes for CASSRRQQETQYF.

The chain links TRBV2 to TRBJ1-1; TRBD1 matches 7 bases. Germline V gives CDR1 SNHLY, CDR2 FYNNEI. J lost 2 bases, V lost 7 bases, and 4 bases had no gene match. There are 13 residues in the CDR3. The CDR3 is CASKKGANTEAFF. The CDR3 DNA sequence: TGTGCCAGCAAGAAGGGGGCAAACACTGAAGCTTTCTTT.

The chain couples TRBV2 to TRBJ2-1; D might be TRBD1 (6 bases). V lost 3 bases and J 10 bases, leaving 16 bases between the germline ends. Germline V CDR1 and CDR2: SNHLY, FYNNEI. The CDR3 extends over 14 amino acids. CDR3 protein: CASSESRGLREQFF. CDR3 nucleotides: TGTGCCAGCAGTGAGTCCAGGGGTCTTCGGGAGCAGTTCTTC.

This chain connects TRBV29-1 to TRBJ2-1; 9 bases are shared with TRBD2. Germline-derived CDR1 and CDR2 are SQVTM and ANQGSEA. There are 12 residues in the CDR3. V gave up 4 bases and J gave up 8 bases; unmatched junction bases: 3. The CDR3, as DNA: TGCAGCGTTGTTCAGCGGGGGGATGAGCAGTTCTTC. Protein: CSVVQRGDEQFF.

This sequence joins TRBV7-8 and TRBJ1-5; D gene uncertain. The CDR3 runs to 17 residues. CDR1 is SGHVS, CDR2 FQNEAQ, per germline. Trimming took 5 bases from V and 6 from J, leaving 23 bases between them. CDR3 coding DNA: TGTGCCAGCAGCGCCTCAATGCCAAACACGAGGGCTCAGCCCCAGCATTTT. Translation: CASSASMPNTRAQPQHF. The full variable domain, in which reference TRBV7-8 and TRBJ1-5 provide the parts outside the CDR3, is GAGVSQSPRYKVAKRGQDVALRCDPISGHVSLFWYQQALGQGPEFLTYFQNEAQLDKSGLPSDRFFAERPEGSVSTLKIQRTQQEDSAVYLCASSASMPNTRAQPQHFGDGTRLSIL.

The chain combines TRBV28 with TRBJ2-3; 10 nucleotides agree with TRBD2. CDR3 length: 15 residues. The germline CDR1 and CDR2 sequences are MDHEN and SYDVKM. V was pared by 8 bases and J by 2 bases, with 7 bases of the junction left unmatched. CDR3 sequence reads: CASALAGGVTDTQYF. The CDR3 region has the DNA TGTGCCAGCGCTTTAGCGGGGGGAGTCACAGATACGCAGTATTTT.

The chain joins TRBV4-3 to TRBJ2-2; a possible D gene is TRBD2 (6 bases). Trimming cost V 0 bases and J 4 bases, with 12 bases left between them. The CDR3 is 16 residues long. The germline CDR1 and CDR2 sequences are LGHNA and YSLEER. The CDR3 is CASSQDGGIGTGELFF. As DNA, the CDR3 is TGCGCCAGCAGCCAAGACGGGGGAATCGGCACCGGGGAGCTGTTTTTT.

This sequence joins TRBV30 and TRBJ2-7, with 7 bases fitting TRBD2. The germline V gene has CDR1 GTSNPN and CDR2 SVGIG (reference sequence). Trimming removed 0 bases from V and 1 base from J; junction bases left unmatched: 9. This CDR3 is built from 16 residues. The CDR3 reads CAWSVRSGAFSYEQYF. CDR3 DNA: TGTGCCTGGAGTGTACGAAGCGGGGCTTTTTCCTACGAGCAGTACTTC.

The chain carries TRBV3-1 (or the pseudogene TRBV3-2) and TRBJ2-7; 8 positions agree with TRBD1. CDR1 and CDR2 (germline): LGHDT, YNNKEL (reference sequence). After removal of 2 bases from V and 2 bases from J, the junction contained 5 bases not matched to a gene. The CDR3 is 15 residues long. The CDR3 bases are TGTGCCAGCAGCCAAACCGGGACAGGAACCTACGAGCAGTACTTC. Protein product: CASSQTGTGTYEQYF.

This clone was counted once. The rearrangement links TRBV2 to TRBJ2-2; D is unresolved. Looked up from germline, CDR1 is SNHLY and CDR2 is FYNNEI. Trimming removed 4 bases at V and 2 bases at J, with 5 bases between. This CDR3 has 13 residues. CDR3: CASSVRNTGELFF. CDR3 coding DNA: TGTGCCAGCAGTGTGAGAAACACCGGGGAGCTGTTTTTT.

This clone has more than one count but fewer than ten. The gene calls are TRBV6-2 or TRBV6-3 and TRBJ2-5; D may be TRBD2 (6 bases). V lost 0 bases and J 3 bases, leaving 14 bases between the germline ends. The CDR3 length is 16 residues. The germline CDR1 and CDR2 sequences are MNHEY and SVGEGT. The CDR3 DNA reads TGTGCCAGCAGTTACTCCGCTAGCGTCTGGGAAGAGACCCAGTACTTC. Protein: CASSYSASVWEETQYF.

The V and J genes are TRBV7-9 and TRBJ2-7; 12 bases fit TRBD1. Germline V CDR1 and CDR2: SEHNR, FQNEAQ (reference sequence). The V and J ends lost 6 bases and 0 bases, in that order; junction bases with no gene match: 6. The CDR3 runs to 16 residues. The CDR3 is CASSQTGQGASYEQYF. DNA for the CDR3: TGTGCCAGCAGTCAAACGGGACAGGGGGCCTCCTACGAGCAGTACTTC.

The chain employs TRBV6-2 or TRBV6-3 and TRBJ1-5; TRBD1 is a possible D gene (5 bases). V shed 2 bases and J shed 5 bases, with 7 bases lying between them. From germline, CDR1 is MNHEY and CDR2 SVGEGT. The CDR3 has 13 amino acids. The CDR3 loop reads CASSYTGDQPQHF. In DNA form, the CDR3 reads TGTGCCAGCAGTTACACGGGGGATCAGCCCCAGCATTTT.

The chain couples TRBV4-1 to TRBJ1-2, with TRBD1 as a possible D gene (5 bases). The CDR3 spans 18 residues. The ends were cut back, 1 base at V and 4 bases at J, with 22 bases in the middle. The V gene's germline CDR1 is MGHRA and CDR2 YSYEKL. CDR3 DNA: TGCGCCAGCAGCCAAGGATTCCAGGGAAGATTTTTGGGCTATGGCTACACCTTC. This encodes CASSQGFQGRFLGYGYTF.

The chain couples TRBV3-1 (or the pseudogene TRBV3-2) to TRBJ2-7; the D is unclear. Germline CDR1 and CDR2: LGHDT and YNNKEL (reference sequence). The V end lost 4 bases, the J end lost 0 bases, and 10 bases lay between the germline ends. There are 14 residues in the CDR3. The CDR3 DNA follows: TGTGCCAGCAGCCTAGTTAGCAGCTCCTACGAGCAGTACTTC. Translating it yields CASSLVSSSYEQYF.

The rearrangement links TRBV7-2 to TRBJ2-5; a weak D match, TRBD1 (6 bases). Germline CDR1 reads SGHTA; CDR2 reads FQGNSA. The V end lost 3 bases, the J end lost 9 bases, and 17 bases lay between the germline ends. The CDR3 has 14 residues. The CDR3 bases are TGTGCCAGCAGCTTGCTGCTCAGGGGTCGGGCCCAGTACTTC. As protein: CASSLLLRGRAQYF.

The chain carries TRBV28 and TRBJ1-2; possible D gene TRBD1, 6 bases. This CDR3 spans 15 amino acids. Looked up from germline, CDR1 is MDHEN and CDR2 is SYDVKM. V shed 6 bases and J shed 1 base, with 15 bases lying between them. The CDR3 bases are TGTGCCAGCAGCAATACAGGGCTCCGTAACTATGGCTACACCTTC. Residues: CASSNTGLRNYGYTF.

CDR3 sequence reads: CASRQGGNIQYF. Here the CDR3 DNA reads TGTGCCAGCAGGCAAGGAGGAAACATTCAGTACTTC. The chain combines TRBV2 with TRBJ2-4; D may be TRBD2 (5 bases). Per germline, CDR1 SNHLY and CDR2 FYNNEI. The CDR3 is 12 amino acids. Trimming shortened V by 6 bases and J by 6 bases, and 9 bases separated the two germline ends.

The chain combines TRBV5-1 with TRBJ2-1; 8 nucleotides line up with TRBD2. CDR3 size: 17 residues. Losses at the gene ends were 1 base for V and 8 bases for J; bases not matched to a gene: 14. Looked up from germline, CDR1 is SGHRS and CDR2 is YFSETQ. DNA for the CDR3: TGCGCCAGCAGCTTGACTCCAGTAGCCGGGGGGGTCGATGAGCAGTTCTTC. Amino acids: CASSLTPVAGGVDEQFF.

This sequence joins TRBV27 and TRBJ1-2, with D perhaps TRBD1 (6 bases). The V gene lost 5 bases and the J gene lost 6 bases, with 28 bases spanning the gap. This CDR3 comprises 18 residues. From germline, CDR1 is MNHEY and CDR2 SMNVEV (reference sequence). CDR3: CASSPTQRGRGFSHGYTF. The CDR3 DNA sequence: TGTGCCAGCAGTCCGACCCAAAGGGGAAGGGGGTTTTCGCATGGCTACACCTTC.

This clone was detected a few times. This sequence joins TRBV11-2 and TRBJ2-2; D not resolved. V lost 7 bases, J lost 0 bases, and 9 bases lay in between. In germline, CDR1 is SGHAT, CDR2 FQNNGV. The CDR3 has 14 residues. CDR3 residues: CASNERTNTGELFF. In nucleotides, the CDR3 is TGTGCCAGCAATGAGAGGACGAACACCGGGGAGCTGTTTTTT.

The chain recombines TRBV6-5 with TRBJ1-2; TRBD1 aligns across 9 bases. V shed 7 bases, J shed 1 base, and the junction held 7 bases outside the gene matches. Per germline, CDR1 MNHEY and CDR2 SVGAGI. The CDR3 length is 15 residues. For the CDR3, the DNA is TGTGCCAGCAAACGGGACAGGGAGGATAACTATGGCTACACCTTC. This sequence encodes CASKRDREDNYGYTF.